This T cell receptor (beta chain) stems from a study of shared clonotypes between healthy human individuals. TCRdb keeps only in-frame clones here, not all; method: immunoSEQ multiplex PCR. The profile shows around 1.4 million clones, roughly 98.5% of them singletons. CDR1 is MNHEY and CDR2 is SMNVEV in the germline V gene (reference sequence). This CDR3 is 14 amino acids long. V lost 2 bases to trimming and J lost 3 bases, with 11 bases between them. The chain joins TRBV27 to TRBJ2-7; a weak D match, TRBD1 (6 bases). The clonotype originates from a man aged 25-40 years in good health. The sequenced sample consisted of naive CD4+ T cells sorted from blood. Subset: CD45RA+ positively selected. Written as DNA, the CDR3 is TGTGCCAGCAGTTTACGAGGACAGATCTACGAGCAGTACTTC. Its translation is CASSLRGQIYEQYF.